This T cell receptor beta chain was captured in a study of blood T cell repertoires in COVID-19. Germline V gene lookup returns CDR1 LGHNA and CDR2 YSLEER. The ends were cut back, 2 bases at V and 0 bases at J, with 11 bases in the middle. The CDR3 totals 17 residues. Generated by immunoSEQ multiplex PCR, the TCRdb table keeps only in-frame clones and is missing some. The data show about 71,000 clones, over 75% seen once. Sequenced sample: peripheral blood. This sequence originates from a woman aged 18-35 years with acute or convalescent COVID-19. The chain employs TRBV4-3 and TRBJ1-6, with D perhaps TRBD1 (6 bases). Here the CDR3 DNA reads TGCGCCAGCAGCCAAAGGGAAGGGGGCTCCTATAATTCACCCCTCCACTTT. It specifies CASSQREGGSYNSPLHF.